The 16 T cell receptor beta chains below all came from one sample that was sequenced in a study of blood T cell repertoires in COVID-19. Some clones are missing from TCRdb's copy, which holds only in-frame ones; the method was immunoSEQ multiplex PCR. The sample holds around 170,000 clones, approximately 89% seen once. Sequences were obtained from peripheral blood. The origin of the receptors is a woman in her twenties or thirties with acute or convalescent COVID-19.

V and J are TRBV5-1 and TRBJ2-3; D is ambiguous. Trimming removed 0 bases at V and 4 bases at J, with 6 bases between. CDR1 is SGHRS, CDR2 YFSETQ, per germline. This CDR3 is built from 13 residues. CDR3 sequence (DNA): TGCGCCAGCAGCTTGGCCGCGGCAGATACGCAGTATTTT. It specifies CASSLAAADTQYF.

This chain connects TRBV28 to TRBJ1-1; D is unresolved. The CDR3 has 13 residues. Per germline, CDR1 MDHEN and CDR2 SYDVKM. V was shortened by 2 bases and J by 6 bases, with 10 bases between the two germline ends. CDR3 protein: CASSLPELSEAFF. DNA for the CDR3: TGTGCCAGCAGTTTACCCGAACTGTCTGAAGCTTTCTTT.

CDR3 sequence (DNA): TGTGCCAGCAGTGTACTAGGGACTAGCGGGAGAGGGGAGCAGTTCTTC. Translating gives CASSVLGTSGRGEQFF. The rearrangement links TRBV9 to TRBJ2-1; 14 bases map to TRBD2. The CDR3 contains 16 residues. CDR1 is SGDLS, CDR2 YYNGEE, per germline. Unmatched junction bases numbered 11, after V lost 5 bases and J lost 10 bases.

This sequence joins TRBV6-1 and TRBJ2-5; no clear D. V was shortened by 2 bases and J by 7 bases, with 5 bases between the two germline ends. The CDR3 has 11 amino acids. CDR1 is MNHNS and CDR2 is SASEGT in the germline V gene. In nucleotides, the CDR3 is TGTGCCAGCAGTGAATCGGGGACCCAGTACTTC. Protein: CASSESGTQYF.

The CDR3 DNA reads TGTGCCAGCAGTCAACGTCAAGGGGTGTTGTTTTTT. Protein: CASSQRQGVLFF. The chain couples TRBV6-5 to TRBJ2-2; TRBD1 might be the D (5 bases). V lost 5 bases, J lost 15 bases, and 16 bases lay in between. Germline-derived CDR1 and CDR2 are MNHEY and SVGAGI. The CDR3 is 12 amino acids.

This chain links TRBV11-3 with TRBJ2-3; 7 bases are a match to TRBD2. Germline V gene lookup returns CDR1 SGHNT and CDR2 YENEEA. V trimming: 1 base; J trimming: 4 bases; junction bases outside the gene matches: 5. This CDR3 has 15 residues. CDR3 sequence reads: CASSLGGSTSDTQYF. CDR3 DNA sequence: TGTGCCAGCAGCTTAGGCGGGAGCACCTCAGATACGCAGTATTTT.

The chain carries TRBV7-9 and TRBJ1-1; D is ambiguous. Trimming removed 1 base from V and 6 bases from J, with 6 bases in between. CDR1 SEHNR and CDR2 FQNEAQ come from the germline V gene (reference sequence). The CDR3 is 12 amino acids. DNA of the CDR3: TGTGCCAGCAGCTTAGTATCTTCTGAAGCTTTCTTT. As protein: CASSLVSSEAFF.

The V gene is TRBV3-1 (or the pseudogene TRBV3-2), the J gene TRBJ2-5; D may be TRBD2 (6 bases). V lost 5 bases, J lost 3 bases, and 13 bases lay in between. The CDR3 spans 14 residues. From germline, CDR1 is LGHDT and CDR2 YNNKEL (reference sequence). This CDR3 reads CASSEEGFEETQYF. CDR3 DNA: TGTGCCAGCAGCGAGGAGGGATTTGAAGAGACCCAGTACTTC.

J is TRBJ2-3 and V is TRBV6-4; tentatively, D is TRBD1 (6 bases). CDR3 size: 15 residues. Germline CDR1 and CDR2: MRHNA and SNTAGT. V was clipped by 5 bases and J by 5 bases, with 17 bases between them. The CDR3 is CASSHRENGRDTQYF. The CDR3 coding sequence is TGTGCCAGCAGTCACAGGGAAAATGGGAGAGATACGCAGTATTTT.

V gene TRBV18 combines with J gene TRBJ1-1, with 10 bases identical to TRBD1. Germline V CDR1 and CDR2: KGHSH, LQKENI. The CDR3 sequence is 14 residues long. The junction had 8 bases not matched to a gene; V was cut back by 6 bases and J by 7 bases. The CDR3 loop is CASSSGTGVLEAFF. DNA for the CDR3: TGTGCCAGCTCGTCCGGGACAGGGGTTCTTGAAGCTTTCTTT.

This clone was seen only once. The gene calls are TRBV3-1 (or the pseudogene TRBV3-2) and TRBJ2-7; no definite D call. V gave up 6 bases and J gave up 5 bases, with 8 bases separating them. Per germline, CDR1 LGHDT and CDR2 YNNKEL (reference sequence). The length of the CDR3 is 11 residues. Written as DNA, the CDR3 is TGTGCCAGCAGGCAGTTGGACGAGCAGTACTTC. Residues: CASRQLDEQYF.

This chain links TRBV20-1 with TRBJ1-1, with 9 bases fitting TRBD1. Germline V lookup: CDR1 DFQATT, CDR2 SNEGSKA (reference sequence). Germline trimming cut 6 bases from V and 8 bases from J; bases unmatched to any gene: 4. This CDR3 has 11 residues. The CDR3 sequence is CSAHRGPEAFF. Written as DNA, the CDR3 is TGCAGTGCCCACAGGGGGCCCGAAGCTTTCTTT.

The CDR3 region is CASLGGGELFF. Written as DNA, the CDR3 is TGTGCCAGCTTAGGGGGCGGGGAGCTGTTTTTT. The chain joins TRBV6-6 to TRBJ2-2; possibly TRBD1 for D (6 bases). Between the trimmed V and J ends, which lost 8 bases and 7 bases, there was a span of 8 bases. Germline-derived CDR1 and CDR2 are MNHNY and SVGAGI (reference sequence). The CDR3 consists of 11 residues.

The chain combines TRBV7-9 with TRBJ2-1; 9 bases fit TRBD2. CDR3 length: 14 residues. Germline CDR1 and CDR2: SEHNR and FQNEAQ (reference sequence). V shed 3 bases and J 8 bases; nucleotides not matched to a gene: 5. The CDR3, as DNA: TGTGCCAGCAGCTTTAAGCGGGAGGAGGATGAGCAGTTCTTC. As protein: CASSFKREEDEQFF.

The genes are TRBV3-1 (or the pseudogene TRBV3-2) and TRBJ2-1, with D uncertain. Looked up from germline, CDR1 is LGHDT and CDR2 is YNNKEL (reference sequence). The CDR3 has 12 amino acids. V was pared by 6 bases and J by 14 bases, with 17 bases between. CDR3 amino acids: CASRNTLGREFF. In DNA, the CDR3 is TGTGCCAGCAGAAATACCTTGGGTCGGGAGTTCTTC.

This chain joins TRBV21-1 and TRBJ1-4; the table's D call, TRBD1, has no DNA check behind it. TRBV21-1 constitutes a pseudogene. CDR3 length: 16 residues. CDR3 region: CASSKGQATTNEKLFF. Here the CDR3 DNA reads TGTGCCAGCAGCAAAGGTCAGGCCACAACTAATGAAAAACTGTTTTTT.